Listed below are T cell receptor beta chains from one sample, sequenced in a study of T-cell memory formation after mild COVID-19. Via MiXCR, TCRdb re-called the 5' RACE reads, giving one row per CDR3 protein. Among more than 150,000 distinct CDR3 sequences, less than 20% were seen once, and the ten largest hold 3.5% to 5%. The sequencing sample was made of PBMCs or a T cell subset sorted from them (not recorded which). These receptors were taken from a man aged 18 to 29 who had mild COVID-19 (a few samples of this study predate the infection). Cell type and time point are not known. Each CDR3 is given with its conserved first and last residue. The D gene is left open where the match is weak.

>TRBJ1-1|TRBV7-3|TRBD1
CASSLTGGNTEAFF
>TRBJ2-2|TRBV7-2|TRBD2
CASSTRTSGGLGAGELFF
>TRBJ2-1|TRBV4-1|TRBD2
CASSQTSGGAMVEQFF
>TRBJ2-5|TRBV3-1|.
CASSQGARGQETQYF
>TRBJ2-7|TRBV4-2|TRBD1
CASSQDGQGIYEQYF
>TRBJ2-1|TRBV5-4|.
CASSLEQGGEQFF
>TRBJ1-3|TRBV6-5|.
CASSYSAARAGNTIYF
>TRBJ2-7|TRBV7-2|TRBD1
CASSPGTGVWYEQYF
>TRBJ1-1|TRBV20-1|TRBD1
CSQQGSTEAFF
>TRBJ2-7|TRBV5-1|TRBD1
CASNLGGGTYEQYF
>TRBJ2-3|TRBV5-1|TRBD2
CASSLDSGGLGDTQYF
>TRBJ2-3|TRBV11-2|.
CASSLVPLGGTDTQYF
>TRBJ1-4|TRBV19|.
CASTRIGIEKLFF
>TRBJ2-3|TRBV7-2|TRBD2
CASRTSGGSDTQYF
>TRBJ1-5|TRBV12-5|.
CASGLTADQPQHF
>TRBJ1-5|TRBV12-3/TRBV12-4|.
CASSLGGRGNQPQHF
>TRBJ1-4|TRBV5-1|TRBD1
CASSLDTGGGEKLFF
>TRBJ2-3|TRBV7-2|.
CASSRLITDTQYF
>TRBJ2-7|TRBV2|TRBD2
CASSAGLAGEQYF
>TRBJ2-3|TRBV7-2|TRBD2
CASSPRGGTSRVTQYF
>TRBJ1-2|TRBV3-1|.
CASSQEVVRGNGYTF
>TRBJ2-5|TRBV5-1|.
CASSLGAGSETQYF
>TRBJ2-1|TRBV10-3|TRBD1
CAISEYRDSEQFF
>TRBJ2-5|TRBV29-1|TRBD1
CSVVQGAGETQYF
>TRBJ2-3|TRBV20-1|.
CSATVPSTDTQYF
>TRBJ2-3|TRBV20-1|.
CSAAALDTQYF
>TRBJ1-1|TRBV28|.
CASSGGGTTEAFF
>TRBJ2-5|TRBV18|.
CASSPGSAVTQYF
>TRBJ2-1|TRBV11-3|.
CASSFAGQKEQFF
>TRBJ2-3|TRBV4-3|.
CASSLGGDGTDTQYF
>TRBJ1-2|TRBV12-3/TRBV12-4|.
CASSTQGGGYTF
>TRBJ2-7|TRBV18|TRBD1
CASSSDRGSAYEQYF
>TRBJ2-7|TRBV5-1|TRBD1
CASSLGTGNPYEQYF
>TRBJ1-5|TRBV6-2/TRBV6-3|TRBD1
CASSSGQANQPQHF
>TRBJ2-1|TRBV11-2|.
CASSLGDFTSGQFF
>TRBJ2-5|TRBV6-1|.
CASRRGETQYF
>TRBJ2-3|TRBV29-1|.
CSVEDLGRYF
>TRBJ1-2|TRBV12-3/TRBV12-4|.
CASSRDGGLYGYTF
>TRBJ2-3|TRBV3-1|.
CASSHGRGAQYF
>TRBJ2-7|TRBV7-2|.
CASSLDPKFYEQYF
>TRBJ1-5|TRBV28|TRBD1
CASSTPGQWKQPQHF
>TRBJ2-2|TRBV4-1|.
CASSQMGANTGELFF
>TRBJ2-2|TRBV7-2|.
CASSLVGGGELFF
>TRBJ2-3|TRBV24-1|.
CATSDSSGGARTDTQYF
>TRBJ1-5|TRBV6-5|.
CASSYSQGRQPQHF
>TRBJ1-1|TRBV12-3/TRBV12-4|.
CASKGNTEAFF
>TRBJ2-3|TRBV2|TRBD2
CASTSRTSGGPTTFNTQYF
>TRBJ2-5|TRBV20-1|TRBD1
CSARRTGKETQYF
>TRBJ1-6|TRBV7-2|TRBD1
CASSLTGSDSPLHF
>TRBJ2-4|TRBV5-1|.
CASSFMEGKNIQYF
>TRBJ1-4|TRBV7-8|.
CASSLQQGPGEKLFF
>TRBJ2-1|TRBV3-1|TRBD1
CASSLNRGGEQFF
>TRBJ2-7|TRBV12-5|.
CASGLVAGRTYEQYF
>TRBJ1-5|TRBV20-1|.
CSAVGTLDQPQHF
>TRBJ2-5|TRBV9|.
CASSVVGSGKETQYF
>TRBJ1-6|TRBV2|.
CASSPLAGNSPLHF
>TRBJ2-3|TRBV20-1|TRBD2
CSATKRGLTDTQYF
>TRBJ1-2|TRBV4-3|.
CASSQGSGRTFYGYTF
>TRBJ2-1|TRBV28|.
CASRAPDIDNEQFF
>TRBJ2-3|TRBV5-6|.
CASSLVTTRTDTQYF